This T cell receptor (beta chain) was sequenced for a study of graft-versus-host responses after intestinal transplantation. The wider study: Multivisceral, liver-intestinal, or isolated intestinal transplants were given to recipients. Findings and caveats of the study: High graft-versus-host to host-versus-graft clonal ratios were found in allografts of patients who had graft-donor T cell macrochimerism.

As regards this clone: Its antigen is unknown.

Clones were read by immunoSEQ multiplex PCR, and TCRdb kept only the in-frame ones, dropping some. Seen here are 45,000 to 50,000 clones, roughly 91% observed once, and the top ten hold roughly 6%. Germline V gene lookup returns CDR1 SNHLY and CDR2 FYNNEI. V lost 5 bases to trimming and J lost 8 bases, with 7 bases between them. This CDR3 has 11 amino acids. The gene calls are TRBV2 and TRBJ2-1; no firm D call. The sequence was collected from a human patient who received an intestinal transplant, so some T cells may come from the graft donor. The sequencing here drew on PBMCs, taken roughly 760 days after a first intestinal transplant, on the day of a second. This chain's CDR3 is CASSQDHEQFF. In nucleotides, the CDR3 is TGTGCCAGCAGTCAGGACCATGAGCAGTTCTTC.